This TCR beta chain is drawn from a study of blood T cell repertoires in COVID-19. About the research overall: From the United States, Italy and Spain came samples of acute and convalescent COVID-19. The analysed material was cDNA or gDNA that came from T cells, B-cell-depleted T cells, or PBMCs.

From germline, CDR1 is MNHEY and CDR2 SMNVEV (reference sequence). Deletions cut 5 bases from V and 5 bases from J, with 9 bases between. The CDR3 loop spans 12 amino acids. Study processing details: How many nucleated cells were present was estimated from reference gene primer amplification. Data came from immunoSEQ multiplex PCR; TCRdb stores just in-frame clones and leaves some out. The V and J calls and clone size were taken over from that table, and D and trimming were inferred from the DNA. The sample gives about 170,000 clones, roughly 89% of which show up once; 3% to 4% is in the top ten. Sequencing input: peripheral blood. The genes are TRBV27 and TRBJ1-1; no clear D. This TCR was sampled from a man aged 18 to 29 with active or convalescent COVID-19. CDR3 protein: CASSQTGTEAFF. The CDR3 bases are TGTGCCAGCAGTCAAACGGGTACTGAAGCTTTCTTT.